This TCR beta chain was observed in a study of T cell repertoires in cytomegalovirus infection. Looking at the study overall: Signatures in public TCR beta sequences pointed to both CMV infection and matching HLA type.

TCRdb re-called the reads through MiXCR, storing one row per CDR3 protein. The sample has 300,000 or so distinct CDR3 sequences, roughly 25% seen once. A word on this clonotype: As yet, its antigen is unknown.

Study-wide points: Dominating the ex vivo response were HLA-C-restricted CMV-specific TCR beta clonotypes.

V shed 6 bases, J shed 0 bases, and the junction held 9 bases outside the gene matches. Germline CDR1 is MNHEY and CDR2 is SVGEGT. This CDR3 is built from 16 residues. The source of this sequence is a human donor in good health (CMV status not recorded). Some clones in this sample may be carry-over from other donors' samples. The starting material was cultured PBMCs, obtained from culture after CMV antigen stimulation. The chain carries TRBV6-2 or TRBV6-3 and TRBJ1-1; 8 bases line up with TRBD1. This CDR3 is CASSHSGGGLNTEAFF. The CDR3 DNA reads TGTGCCAGCAGCCACTCAGGGGGCGGATTGAACACTGAAGCTTTCTTT.